These 21 T cell receptor beta chains came from one sample sequenced in a study of kidney transplant recipient with SARS-CoV-2 infection. MiXCR, run by TCRdb on the reads, gives a single entry per CDR3 protein. Here the sample spans about 250,000 distinct CDR3 sequences, roughly 26% being singletons. The sample was a blood sample, taken at baseline and between days 110 and 120 from a kidney transplant recipient. The receptor source for this set is a male patient aged 25-45 years who had COVID-19 and was a kidney transplant recipient. Some T cells may be supplied by the graft donor.

At least ten counts were recorded for this clonotype. DNA for the CDR3: TGTGCCAGCAGTCCCGACTACCTAAGCCGGAAAAACATTCAGTACTTC. Translating it yields CASSPDYLSRKNIQYF. The V gene is TRBV2, the J gene TRBJ2-4; the D gene is possibly TRBD2 (5 bases). Trimming removed 5 bases at V and 4 bases at J, with 18 bases between. This CDR3 comprises 16 residues. The germline gives CDR1 SNHLY, CDR2 FYNNEI.

This clonotype was counted at least ten times. The chain employs TRBV20-1 and TRBJ1-2; no clear D gene. V lost 0 bases to trimming and J lost 0 bases, with 5 bases between them. Germline assignment: CDR1 DFQATT and CDR2 SNEGSKA (reference sequence). The CDR3 has 13 amino acids. The CDR3, as DNA: TGCAGTGCTAGAGAAATCCCTAACTATGGCTACACCTTC. Translated: CSAREIPNYGYTF.

With respect to this clonotype: Given a much more abundant clone one base away, this may be a read error. The genes are TRBV30 and TRBJ2-7; D remains ambiguous. Germline CDR1 reads GTSNPN; CDR2 reads SVGIG (reference sequence). The CDR3 has 11 amino acids. CDR3 DNA sequence: TGTGCCTGGAAGTCTCTCTACGAGCGGTACTTC. Encoded protein: CAWKSLYERYF.

Notes on this clonotype: A read error may be the cause here, since a much bigger clone is one base away. The chain recombines TRBV19 with TRBJ1-1; tentative D call: TRBD1 (5 bases). Germline lookup yields CDR1 LNHDA and CDR2 SQIVND (reference sequence). This CDR3 is built from 18 residues. The CDR3 loop is CTSSIGPQGASMNTEAFF. In DNA form, the CDR3 reads TGTACCAGTAGTATCGGACCGCAAGGGGCTTCAATGAACACTGAAGCTTTCTTT.

The chain is built from TRBV19 and TRBJ1-5; D call uncertain. This CDR3 contains 12 residues. From germline, CDR1 is LNHDA and CDR2 SQIVND (reference sequence). V lost 7 bases and J 11 bases, leaving 15 bases between the germline ends. CDR3 sequence: CASTSMGLSQHF. DNA of the CDR3: TGTGCCAGTACTTCGATGGGGTTGTCCCAGCATTTT.

V is TRBV19 and J is TRBJ1-1, with D perhaps TRBD1 (6 bases). V shed 3 bases and J shed 1 base, with 15 bases lying between them. The CDR3 loop spans 16 amino acids. CDR1 LNHDA and CDR2 SQIVND come from the germline V gene (reference sequence). The CDR3 sequence is CASSIIYRDTNTEAFF. The CDR3 bases are TGTGCCAGTAGTATTATATACCGGGACACGAACACTGAAGCTTTCTTT.

As regards this clonotype: A far larger clone is one nucleotide away, so this likely arose from a read error. The rearrangement joins TRBV3-2 to TRBJ2-7; TRBD1 was called by the table and not checked on the DNA. TRBV3-2 is a known pseudogene. The CDR3 has 14 residues. The CDR3 bases are TGTGCCAGCGCCATGTGGCGAGGGGGCGCCGAGCAGTACTTC. Translation: CASAMWRGGAEQYF.

In this sample, this clonotype turned up many times. The V call is TRBV3-2, the J call TRBJ2-7. TRBV3-2 counts as a pseudogene. This CDR3 spans 12 amino acids. The CDR3 loop reads CASSQERYEQYF. DNA of the CDR3: TGTGCCAGCAGCCAAGAAAGGTACGAGCAGTACTTC.

This clonotype was found many times. The chain combines TRBV20-1 with TRBJ2-1; D call uncertain. Germline V lookup: CDR1 DFQATT, CDR2 SNEGSKA (reference sequence). V shed 6 bases and J shed 9 bases, with 15 bases lying between them. CDR3 length: 12 amino acids. In DNA form, the CDR3 reads TGCAGTGCACCACCCGCTGATGGTGAGCAGTTCTTC. Translation gives CSAPPADGEQFF.

Ten or more counts support this clonotype. The V gene is TRBV3-1, the J gene TRBJ1-1; the D is unclear. This CDR3 contains 17 residues. Deletions cut 5 bases from V and 4 bases from J, with 23 bases between. The germline V gene has CDR1 LGHDT and CDR2 YNNKEL (reference sequence). The CDR3 DNA sequence: TGTGCCAGCAGCGTCAAACCTCCCATTTCAATTCGCACTGAAGCTTTCTTT. It yields the protein CASSVKPPISIRTEAFF.

The chain couples TRBV3-1 to TRBJ2-2; D unclear. The CDR3 has 18 residues. In germline, CDR1 is LGHDT, CDR2 YNNKEL (reference sequence). Trimming shortened V by 3 bases and J by 5 bases, and 22 bases separated the two germline ends. CDR3 sequence: CASSHTYPISGLTGELFF. CDR3 coding DNA: TGTGCCAGCAGCCATACGTATCCCATTTCAGGCTTGACCGGGGAGCTGTTTTTT.

As concerns this clonotype: A read error is possible here, since a much larger clone lies one base away. The chain employs TRBV3-1 and TRBJ1-2; D gene ambiguous. Germline V gene data show CDR1 as LGHDT and CDR2 as YNNKEL (reference sequence). CDR3 length: 17 amino acids. Trimming removed 3 bases at V and 4 bases at J, with 21 bases between. CDR3 sequence reads: CASSQRTTPRKTYGYTF. DNA for the CDR3: TGTGCCAGCAGCCAGAGGACCACCCCTCGAAAGACCTATGGCTACACCTTC.

The table lists this clonotype with a few counts. The chain uses TRBV6-2 or TRBV6-3 and TRBJ2-7; no firm D call. Trimming pared 6 bases from V and 4 bases from J, leaving 16 bases between. This CDR3 is 14 amino acids long. CDR1 and CDR2 (germline): MNHEY, SVGEGT. CDR3 sequence: CASSRPSKRYEQYF. The CDR3 DNA follows: TGTGCCAGCAGCCGCCCGTCTAAAAGGTACGAGCAGTACTTC.

Points on this clonotype: A single base separates this from a much larger clone, so it may be a read error. The CDR3 spells CASSPQLAGAEQLF. The DNA for the CDR3 is TGTGCCAGCAGCCCCCAGCTAGCGGGAGCTGAGCAGCTCTTC. The chain recombines TRBV7-3 with TRBJ2-1; TRBD2 agrees at 10 bases. Germline CDR1 reads SGHTA; CDR2 reads FQGTGA. The CDR3 contains 14 residues.

This clonotype has ten or more counts. The chain couples TRBV5-8 to TRBJ1-2; D gene unclear. Germline V lookup: CDR1 SGHTS, CDR2 YDEGEE. This CDR3 has 16 amino acids. V was clipped by 7 bases and J by 4 bases, with 23 bases between them. The CDR3 region is CASLMLHPRKTYGYTF. For the CDR3, the DNA is TGTGCCAGCCTGATGCTTCATCCACGAAAGACCTATGGCTACACCTTC.

Of note for this clonotype: It may be a read error: a sequence one base away is much more abundant. CDR3 sequence reads: CASSGRSESRKTYGYTF. Here the CDR3 DNA reads TGTGCCAGCAGCGGCCGAAGTGAATCTCGAAAGACCTATGGCTACACCTTC. The V and J genes are TRBV7-6 and TRBJ1-2, with unresolved D. V dropped 5 bases and J dropped 4 bases, with 23 bases sitting between them. This CDR3 is built from 17 residues. Germline V gives CDR1 SGHVS, CDR2 FNYEAQ.

For this clonotype: A much larger clone differs from this one at a single base, so this may be a read error. CDR3 DNA: TGCGCCTGCAGTATATCTGCAAGATCGCGAAAGACCTATGGCTACACCTTC. Its translation is CACSISARSRKTYGYTF. The chain recombines TRBV10-1 with TRBJ1-2; D is unclear. This CDR3 spans 17 amino acids. From germline, CDR1 is WNHNN and CDR2 SYGVQD (reference sequence).

This clonotype was recorded at least ten times. The chain carries TRBV7-2 and TRBJ1-2; D gene ambiguous. In germline, CDR1 is SGHTA, CDR2 FQGNSA. The CDR3 is 17 amino acids. Trimming took off 5 bases at V and 4 bases at J, with 23 bases between the two ends. The CDR3 DNA reads as TGTGCCAGCAGCGCAGAAACCAGAGACGGAAAGACCTATGGCTACACCTTC. As protein: CASSAETRDGKTYGYTF.

This clonotype has at least ten counts. The gene calls are TRBV3-1 and TRBJ1-2, with D hard to call. The CDR3 extends over 17 amino acids. Per the germline V gene, CDR1 is LGHDT and CDR2 is YNNKEL (reference sequence). V lost 5 bases and J lost 4, with 23 bases in between. The CDR3 DNA reads TGTGCCAGCAGCGAGCCTCTCACCCTTCGAAAGACCTATGGCTACACCTTC. This translates into CASSEPLTLRKTYGYTF.

In regard to this clonotype: This may come from a read error, since a much larger clone is one base off. The CDR3, as DNA: TGTGCCAGCAGACAAGACCTGGGCAGAGCTAATGAAAAACTGTTTTTT. Encoded protein: CASRQDLGRANEKLFF. This chain links TRBV7-9 with TRBJ1-4; D is uncertain. Germline CDR1 SEHNR, CDR2 FQNEAQ (reference sequence). CDR3 size: 16 residues. V was cut by 6 bases and J by 3 bases, with 17 bases left in between.

The chain combines TRBV8-2 with TRBJ1-2. TRBV8-2 is annotated as a pseudogene. The CDR3 contains 16 residues. The CDR3 protein is CGSVIIDSRKTYGYTF. In DNA, the CDR3 is TGTGGCAGTGTAATTATTGATAGCCGAAAGACCTATGGCTACACCTTC.